What follows is one T cell receptor beta chain and its context. CDR3 length: 14 amino acids. The V and J ends lost 7 bases and 8 bases, in that order; junction bases with no gene match: 13. Germline V lookup: CDR1 SEHNR, CDR2 FQNEAQ (reference sequence). The entry originates in a study of blood T cell repertoires in COVID-19. On the study more broadly: Spain, Italy and the United States supplied samples that represented acute and convalescent COVID-19. In each case, the material was cDNA or gDNA derived from T cells, B-cell-depleted T cells, or PBMCs.

In the authors' workflow: For nucleated cells, counts were estimated from reference gene primer amplification. The table came from immunoSEQ multiplex PCR; TCRdb's copy has only in-frame clones and leaves some out. V and J calls and clone size are copied from that table; D and trimming were computed from the DNA. The data show a few hundred thousand clones, with around nine tenths seen just once and around 3% held by the top ten. Sequencing was done on a sample of peripheral blood. The chain is built from TRBV7-9 and TRBJ1-2, with TRBD1 matching 7 bases. The TCR was taken from a man aged 18 to 30 with active or convalescent COVID-19. CDR3 amino acids: CASTSRWDSKGYTF. As DNA, the CDR3 is TGTGCCAGCACCTCTCGGTGGGACAGTAAGGGCTACACCTTC.